The rows below give T cell receptor beta chains drawn from one sample of a study of control samples from healthy donors and cancer patients. Sequencing used immunoSEQ multiplex PCR; TCRdb keeps in-frame clones, though not all of them. The sample holds about 140,000 clones, roughly 92% seen once. The sequenced material came from blood. The receptors come from a young man in good health. The CDR3 runs from the conserved cysteine through the conserved F or W. The D gene is left open where the match is weak. Only some rows state a clone size, as once, few, many or a class for expanded clones.

D | J | size | V | CDR3 | DNA
. | TRBJ2-5 | . | TRBV4-1 | CASSRLGTSPETQYF | TGCGCCAGCAGCCGTCTGGGGACATCTCCGGAGACCCAGTACTTC
TRBD1 | TRBJ2-5 | . | TRBV7-8 | CASSAGTGQETQYF | TGTGCCAGCAGCGCCGGGACAGGGCAAGAGACCCAGTACTTC
. | TRBJ2-1 | . | TRBV4-1 | CASSQPTRHNEQFF | TGCGCCAGCAGCCAACCGACTAGACACAATGAGCAGTTCTTC
. | TRBJ1-1 | . | TRBV18 | CASSPPFEHGAFF | TGTGCCAGCTCACCACCTTTTGAGCACGGAGCTTTCTTT
. | TRBJ1-1 | once | TRBV30 | CAWSLQGGTEAFF | TGTGCCTGGAGTCTTCAAGGTGGCACTGAAGCTTTCTTT
TRBD2 | TRBJ2-5 | . | TRBV7-9 | CASSFSGSRQETQYF | TGTGCCAGCAGCTTTAGCGGGAGCAGGCAAGAGACCCAGTACTTC
. | TRBJ1-1 | once | TRBV19 | CASSIVAGHTEAFF | TGTGCCAGTAGTATAGTAGCAGGGCACACTGAAGCTTTCTTT
. | TRBJ2-7 | . | TRBV6-2/TRBV6-3 | CASSWGRSSYEQYF | TGTGCCAGCAGTTGGGGCAGGAGCTCCTACGAGCAGTACTTC
TRBD1 | TRBJ1-1 | once | TRBV3-1/TRBV3-2 | CASSQFPGQGTEAFF | TGTGCCAGCAGCCAGTTTCCGGGACAGGGGACTGAAGCTTTCTTT
. | TRBJ1-1 | . | TRBV28 | CASSKTRLSQAFF | TGTGCCAGCAGTAAAACCCGACTTTCTCAAGCTTTCTTT